Presented here are 2 T cell receptor beta chains from one specimen sequenced in a study of immune evolution from preneoplasia to lung adenocarcinoma. Clones were read by immunoSEQ multiplex PCR, and TCRdb kept only the in-frame ones, dropping some. The sample includes around 7,000 clones, roughly 75% of them seen just once. Sequenced: FFPE adjacent normal lung tissue. Every receptor here comes from a person aged 55-79 years with lung adenocarcinoma.

This chain links TRBV7-9 with TRBJ2-2; D ambiguous. The V end lost 2 bases, the J end lost 0 bases, and 4 bases lay between the germline ends. CDR1 is SEHNR and CDR2 is FQNEAQ in the germline V gene (reference sequence). The CDR3 spans 14 residues. CDR3 in amino acids: CASSLLTNTGELFF. Written as DNA, the CDR3 is TGTGCCAGCAGCTTACTTACGAACACCGGGGAGCTGTTTTTT.

The V gene is TRBV27, the J gene TRBJ2-1; a possible D gene is TRBD1 (6 bases). Germline CDR1 reads MNHEY; CDR2 reads SMNVEV (reference sequence). The CDR3 loop spans 13 amino acids. Trimming stripped 2 bases from V and 6 bases from J, with 8 bases between. The CDR3 here is CASSLTQGNEQFF. The DNA of the CDR3 is TGTGCCAGCAGTTTAACACAGGGCAATGAGCAGTTCTTC.